This TCR beta chain was sequenced in a study of Graves' ophthalmopathy and Graves' hyperthyroidism (dated by TCRdb to 2017 to 2018). Regarding the study in general: A patient counted as having stable hyperthyroidism if there was no progression to ophthalmopathy within 18 months of follow-up. To tell Graves' ophthalmopathy apart from Graves' hyperthyroidism, and to predict which patients would progress to ophthalmopathy, the study relied on TCR beta repertoire signatures. For independent validation, a separate cohort was made up of about 18 hyperthyroidism patients plus 17 patients who later progressed from hyperthyroidism to ophthalmopathy. After sampling, hyperthyroidism patients received methimazole starting at 30 mg daily, and ophthalmopathy patients received high-dose intravenous methylprednisolone. In roughly six hyperthyroidism patients, T-cell repertoires of thyroid tissue and blood were compared. To explore V-J signatures distinguishing ophthalmopathy from hyperthyroidism, a discovery set of about 99 patients (roughly 45 ophthalmopathy, roughly 56 stable hyperthyroidism) was enrolled. In total, approximately 130 blood samples were TCR-sequenced: fewer than 50 ophthalmopathy, about 75 hyperthyroidism and some 17 hyperthyroidism-to-ophthalmopathy patients.

As concerns this clonotype: Which antigen it targets is not known. Likely a read error: the CDR3 ends without its conserved phenylalanine or tryptophan. The DNA is omitted, as the CDR3 cannot be located on it reliably, and the CDR3 follows TCRdb's listing.

TCR beta CDR3 regions were amplified from RNA transcripts for repertoire sequencing. HTBI primers and the Qiagen OneStep RT-PCR kit were used in a first-round RT-PCR, which was followed by a second-round multiplex PCR, size selection and purification. Libraries were sequenced paired-end with 100 bp reads on an Illumina HiSeq2000. The original methods were these. SOAPnuke was used for read processing, and reads with adapters, uncalled bases, a mean Phred below 15, or no exact constant-primer or identifier match were discarded. High-quality paired reads were merged with COPE v1.2.5. Unique nucleotide sequences were defined as clonotypes and aligned to IMGT TRB V, D and J references using MiTCR v1.1. Only V-J combinations with frequency above 0.0001 were analysed, covering around 99% of repertoires. For each V-J combination, a TCR clonal expansion and chaos score was defined as the ratio of F50 clonal expansion to chaos observed in the TCRdist matrix. Welch's t-statistics and random forest were used to narrow the features down to over ten V-J combinations, which were then fed into a naive Bayes classifier. The Morisita-Horn index was used to measure how similar the thyroid and blood repertoires were. TCRdb reprocessed the public reads (quality trimming at Q25 with fastp, clone calling with MiXCR) and kept in-frame beta chains. Duplicate CDR3 protein sequences are folded into a single record with the most common DNA and genes. In this record, the V and J calls reflect TCRdb's handling and not the investigators' own analysis. Counted in this sample were about 590,000 distinct CDR3 sequences; roughly 40% of them appeared once. The ten largest account for roughly 4.5% of the sample.

The paper's findings and limits, for the study overall: No statistical method was used to set the sample size in advance, and the investigators knew which group each participant was assigned to. The 13-signature model separated ophthalmopathy from stable hyperthyroidism with 85% to 90% sensitivity and less than 83% specificity in cross-validation, and 80%/75% in the test set. Among expanded thyroid clonotypes with frequency above 0.001, most also showed up in blood, which suggests that blood repertoires may reflect the thyroid immune response. In validation, the model predicted ophthalmopathy progression with about 71% sensitivity and about 73% specificity; roughly eleven predicted patients were CT-confirmed with GO in a median of 6.5 months.

Per the germline V gene, SGHTA is the CDR1 and FQGNSA is the CDR2. The CDR3 sequence runs 8 residues, both termini included. Patients with hyperthyroidism were aged 18 to 65 years, had been newly diagnosed, and had a disease duration of less than 2 months. Patients were excluded if they had other autoimmune diseases, uncontrolled infections, pregnancy or lactation. Diagnosis was based on clinical symptoms, serum thyroxine, TRAb, thyroid ultrasound and orbital computed tomography. Total RNA was extracted using Trizol reagent, and RNA quality was checked on an Agilent 2100 Bioanalyzer. The sequencing sample was made of peripheral blood or thyroid tissue (not recorded which). Recombination joined TRBV7-2 with TRBJ2-6; the table's D call TRBD2 went unverified against the DNA. The clonotype originates from an adult man with Graves' hyperthyroidism. CDR3 reads: CASSLVTS.